A selection of T cell receptor beta chains follows, all from one sample in a study of blood T cell repertoires in COVID-19. The protocol was immunoSEQ multiplex PCR, while the TCRdb copy is restricted to in-frame clones and leaves out a portion. The sample has approximately 49,000 clones, roughly 82% seen once. The specimen sequenced was peripheral blood. These TCRs come from a woman aged 55 to 70 with acute or convalescent COVID-19. Both conserved end residues are part of each CDR3. D genes are given only for firm matches.

CDR3 protein	J gene	D gene	V gene
CASSQDGGAPTEAFF	TRBJ1-1	NA	TRBV3-1/TRBV3-2
CASSEFGSGTFGNEQFF	TRBJ2-1	TRBD2	TRBV6-1
CASSPLDRPRGGYTF	TRBJ1-2	TRBD1	TRBV28
CASSYRTSDWKEQYF	TRBJ2-7	TRBD2	TRBV6-2/TRBV6-3
CASSQTQAGLGTDTQYF	TRBJ2-3	TRBD2	TRBV4-2
CASSLVSTDTQYF	TRBJ2-3	NA	TRBV5-4
CASSSTGGGTWQAFF	TRBJ1-1	TRBD1	TRBV2
CASRNTGTLDEQFF	TRBJ2-1	NA	TRBV19
CASSLDTQGYNEQFF	TRBJ2-1	NA	TRBV7-7
CASRETGNNEKLFF	TRBJ1-4	TRBD1	TRBV6-5
CASSPPGQGVTGNTIYF	TRBJ1-3	TRBD1	TRBV28
CASSLAGPEAFF	TRBJ1-1	NA	TRBV12-3/TRBV12-4
CAWSSWGQPWEKLFF	TRBJ1-4	NA	TRBV30
CASSIQGANSPLHF	TRBJ1-6	NA	TRBV19
CASSVSYGNTEAFF	TRBJ1-1	NA	TRBV9
CASRRDRGYEQYF	TRBJ2-7	TRBD1	TRBV5-1
CATSRVRHLETQYF	TRBJ2-5	NA	TRBV15
CASSGRGQGYTF	TRBJ1-2	TRBD1	TRBV19
CASSIGTGTADGYTF	TRBJ1-2	TRBD1	TRBV19
CASSRDRPTSGNTIYF	TRBJ1-3	TRBD1	TRBV10-1
CASSESRLAGENEQFF	TRBJ2-1	TRBD2	TRBV6-1
CASRSPLAGIYNEQFF	TRBJ2-1	TRBD2	TRBV5-5
CASRTGEFVGHTF	TRBJ1-2	TRBD1	TRBV2
CASSDTLYNEQFF	TRBJ2-1	NA	TRBV9
CASSLGRQGWSSPLHF	TRBJ1-6	TRBD1	TRBV7-9
CATSDPRGADTQYF	TRBJ2-3	NA	TRBV24-1
CASSLAGRIRGPTEAFF	TRBJ1-1	TRBD1	TRBV5-5
CATRRDRGLAGIDEQFF	TRBJ2-1	NA	TRBV15
CSTGTYSNQPQHF	TRBJ1-5	NA	TRBV6-5
CASQRRGIDYGYTF	TRBJ1-2	TRBD1	TRBV28
CASSSGAAGSAFF	TRBJ1-1	NA	TRBV5-1
CASSYGGSTNEKLFF	TRBJ1-4	NA	TRBV6-2/TRBV6-3
CASSQGRGGETQYF	TRBJ2-5	NA	TRBV3-1/TRBV3-2
CASSPATGSTDTQYF	TRBJ2-3	TRBD1	TRBV18
CASSEALRGYGYTF	TRBJ1-2	NA	TRBV2
CASSQVQGLGDQPQHF	TRBJ1-5	NA	TRBV4-1
CAWSNPPGTAFSGNTIYF	TRBJ1-3	TRBD1	TRBV30
CASTEEGTASYEQYF	TRBJ2-7	NA	TRBV28
CASSELGGQGTSSYNSPLHF	TRBJ1-6	TRBD1	TRBV10-2
CASISVDRGLQAGNTIYF	TRBJ1-3	TRBD1	TRBV7-9
CASSLVPTEAFF	TRBJ1-1	NA	TRBV12-3/TRBV12-4
CASSRAFRGSSYEQYF	TRBJ2-7	NA	TRBV6-6
CASSSAGTGRYEQYF	TRBJ2-7	TRBD1	TRBV28
CASSHVGQYQPQHF	TRBJ1-5	TRBD1	TRBV4-2
CASMSSRVSGLLGTQYF	TRBJ2-5	TRBD2	TRBV27
CASSISDTGTFTDTQYF	TRBJ2-3	NA	TRBV18
CASSYLGQGTEQYF	TRBJ2-7	TRBD1	TRBV6-5
CASSQDTGLAGVYEQFF	TRBJ2-1	TRBD2	TRBV4-2
CASSHLSGANVLTF	TRBJ2-6	NA	TRBV3-1/TRBV3-2